These 5 T cell receptor beta chains came from one sample sequenced in a study of shared clonotypes between healthy human individuals. Libraries were prepared by immunoSEQ multiplex PCR; TCRdb keeps only in-frame clonotypes and omits some of them. The profile covers some 2 million clones, with roughly 95% appearing a single time and more than 0.95% taken by the ten largest. The naive CD8 fraction comprised CD45RO-negative cells positively selected for CCR7 and excluded terminally differentiated effector memory CD45RA+ cells. Sample: naive CD8+ T cells sorted from blood. The origin of the receptors is a man aged 18-30 years in good health.

The CDR3 nucleotides are TGTGCCAGCGATAGCGGGGTCACCTACAATGAGCAGTTCTTC. Its translation: CASDSGVTYNEQFF. V usage is TRBV9 and J usage is TRBJ2-1; 8 nucleotides align to TRBD2. This CDR3 region has 14 residues. Germline lookup yields CDR1 SGDLS and CDR2 YYNGEE. V dropped 7 bases and J dropped 2; count of bases not matched to a gene: 5.

A single count supports this clone. This CDR3 is also generated by other DNA sequences in the sample. This rearrangement joins TRBV19 to TRBJ1-1, with D unresolved. The ends were cut back, 3 bases at V and 1 base at J, with 6 bases in the middle. The CDR3 has 13 residues. Germline V gives CDR1 LNHDA, CDR2 SQIVND (reference sequence). The CDR3: CASSISRNTEAFF. The CDR3, as DNA: TGTGCCAGTAGTATTAGCAGGAACACTGAAGCTTTCTTT.

The V call is TRBV4-2, the J call TRBJ1-2; D remains unclear. V was trimmed by 1 base and J by 2 bases, leaving 11 bases between them. The CDR3 runs to 15 residues. Germline V CDR1 and CDR2: LGHNA, YNFKEQ. CDR3 DNA: TGTGCCAGCAGCCAAGGATTCAGCCCCAACTATGGCTACACCTTC. It translates to CASSQGFSPNYGYTF.

The rearrangement links TRBV5-1 to TRBJ2-3; TRBD1 aligns across 8 bases. Trimming cost V 8 bases and J 2 bases; bases outside gene matches: 7. In germline, CDR1 is SGHRS, CDR2 YFSETQ. This CDR3 region has 14 residues. For the CDR3, the DNA is TGCGCCAGTGGACTGACAGGGGCCACAGATACGCAGTATTTT. It translates to CASGLTGATDTQYF.

V is TRBV29-1 and J is TRBJ2-1; D not resolved. CDR3 length equals 13 residues. Trimming pared 4 bases from V and 3 bases from J, leaving 10 bases between. The germline CDR1 and CDR2 sequences are SQVTM and ANQGSEA. CDR3 bases: TGCAGCGTTGGTGGGCCCGTCTACAATGAGCAGTTCTTC. Its protein is CSVGGPVYNEQFF.